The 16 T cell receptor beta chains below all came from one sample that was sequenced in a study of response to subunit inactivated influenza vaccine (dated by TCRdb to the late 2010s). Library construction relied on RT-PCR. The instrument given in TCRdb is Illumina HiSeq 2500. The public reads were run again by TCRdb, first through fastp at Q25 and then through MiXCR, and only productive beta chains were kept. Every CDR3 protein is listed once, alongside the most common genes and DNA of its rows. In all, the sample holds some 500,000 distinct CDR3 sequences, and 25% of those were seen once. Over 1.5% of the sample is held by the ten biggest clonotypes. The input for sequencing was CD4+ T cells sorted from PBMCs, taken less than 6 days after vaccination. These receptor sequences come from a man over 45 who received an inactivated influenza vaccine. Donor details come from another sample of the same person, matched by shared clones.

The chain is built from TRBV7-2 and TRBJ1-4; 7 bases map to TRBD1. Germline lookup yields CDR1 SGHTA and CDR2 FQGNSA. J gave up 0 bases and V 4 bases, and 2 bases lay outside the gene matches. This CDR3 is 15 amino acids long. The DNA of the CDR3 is TGTGCCAGCAGCTCGGGACAGACAACTAATGAAAAACTGTTTTTT. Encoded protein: CASSSGQTTNEKLFF.

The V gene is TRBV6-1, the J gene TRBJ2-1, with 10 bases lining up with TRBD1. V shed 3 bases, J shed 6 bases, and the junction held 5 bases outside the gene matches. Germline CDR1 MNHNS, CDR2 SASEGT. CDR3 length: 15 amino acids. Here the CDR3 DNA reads TGTGCCAGCAGTGACTTTTGGGACAGGGGCAATGAGCAGTTCTTC. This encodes CASSDFWDRGNEQFF.

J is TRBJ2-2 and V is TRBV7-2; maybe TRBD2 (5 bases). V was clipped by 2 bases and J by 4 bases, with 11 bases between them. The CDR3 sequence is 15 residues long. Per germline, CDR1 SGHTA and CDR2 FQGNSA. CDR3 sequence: CASSLFGVGTGELFF. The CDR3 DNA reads TGTGCCAGCAGCTTATTCGGGGTTGGCACCGGGGAGCTGTTTTTT.

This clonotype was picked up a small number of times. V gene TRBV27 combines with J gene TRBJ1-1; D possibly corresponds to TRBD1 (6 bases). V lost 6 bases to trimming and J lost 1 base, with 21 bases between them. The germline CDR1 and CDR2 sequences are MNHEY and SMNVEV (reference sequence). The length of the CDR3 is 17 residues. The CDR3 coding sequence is TGTGCCAGCAGCCCCGCTCGGACAGTAGCCAAGAACACTGAAGCTTTCTTT. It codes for CASSPARTVAKNTEAFF.

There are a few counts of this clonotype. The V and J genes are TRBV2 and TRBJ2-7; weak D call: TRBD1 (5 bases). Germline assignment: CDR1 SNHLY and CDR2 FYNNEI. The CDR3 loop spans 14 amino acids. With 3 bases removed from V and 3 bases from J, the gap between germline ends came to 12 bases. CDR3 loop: CASSEQGWVYEQYF. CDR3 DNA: TGTGCCAGCAGTGAGCAGGGATGGGTCTACGAGCAGTACTTC.

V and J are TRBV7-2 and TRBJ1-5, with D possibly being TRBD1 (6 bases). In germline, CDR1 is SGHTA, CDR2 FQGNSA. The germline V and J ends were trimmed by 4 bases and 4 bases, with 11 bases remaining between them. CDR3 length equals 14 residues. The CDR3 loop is CASSWGHHNQPQHF. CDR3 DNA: TGTGCCAGCAGCTGGGGACACCATAATCAGCCCCAGCATTTT.

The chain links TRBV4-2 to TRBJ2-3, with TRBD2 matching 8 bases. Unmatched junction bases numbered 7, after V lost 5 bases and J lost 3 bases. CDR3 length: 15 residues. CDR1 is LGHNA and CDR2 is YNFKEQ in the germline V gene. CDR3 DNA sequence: TGTGCCAGCAGCGTCGGGAGGGCCGAAACAGATACGCAGTATTTT. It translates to CASSVGRAETDTQYF.

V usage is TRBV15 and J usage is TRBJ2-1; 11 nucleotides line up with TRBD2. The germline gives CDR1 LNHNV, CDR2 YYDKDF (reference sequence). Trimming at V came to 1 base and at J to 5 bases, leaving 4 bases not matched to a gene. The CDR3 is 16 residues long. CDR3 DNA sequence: TGTGCCACCAGCAGAGGTAGCGGGAGGGCCGACAATGAGCAGTTCTTC. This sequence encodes CATSRGSGRADNEQFF.

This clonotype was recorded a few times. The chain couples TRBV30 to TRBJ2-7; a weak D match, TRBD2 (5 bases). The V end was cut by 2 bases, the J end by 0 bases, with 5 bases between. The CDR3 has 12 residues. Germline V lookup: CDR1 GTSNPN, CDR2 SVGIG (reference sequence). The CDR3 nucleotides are TGTGCCTGGAGTCGGGACTCCTACGAGCAGTACTTC. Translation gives CAWSRDSYEQYF.

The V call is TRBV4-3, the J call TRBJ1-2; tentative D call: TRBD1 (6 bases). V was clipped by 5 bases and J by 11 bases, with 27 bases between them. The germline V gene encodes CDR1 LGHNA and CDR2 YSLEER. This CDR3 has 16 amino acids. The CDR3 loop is CASSILGTWGPGGYTF. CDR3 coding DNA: TGCGCCAGCAGCATACTGGGGACATGGGGCCCGGGGGGGTACACCTTC.

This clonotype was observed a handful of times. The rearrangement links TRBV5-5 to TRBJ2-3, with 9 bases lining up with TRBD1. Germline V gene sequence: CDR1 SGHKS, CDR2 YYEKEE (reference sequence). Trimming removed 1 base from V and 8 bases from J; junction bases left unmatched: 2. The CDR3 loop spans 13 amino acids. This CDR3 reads CASSLSTGGTQYF. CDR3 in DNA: TGTGCCAGCAGCTTGTCGACAGGGGGTACGCAGTATTTT.

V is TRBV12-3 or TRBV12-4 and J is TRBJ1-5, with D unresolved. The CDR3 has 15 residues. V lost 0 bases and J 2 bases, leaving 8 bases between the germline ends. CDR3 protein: CASSLAGIGNQPQHF. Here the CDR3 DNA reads TGTGCCAGCAGTTTAGCTGGGATCGGCAATCAGCCCCAGCATTTT.

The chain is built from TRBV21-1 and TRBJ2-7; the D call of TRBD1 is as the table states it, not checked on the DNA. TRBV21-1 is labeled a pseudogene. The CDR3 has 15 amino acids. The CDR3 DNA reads TGTGCCAGCAGCACGGACAGGGGAGAAACCTACGAGCAGTACTTC. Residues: CASSTDRGETYEQYF.

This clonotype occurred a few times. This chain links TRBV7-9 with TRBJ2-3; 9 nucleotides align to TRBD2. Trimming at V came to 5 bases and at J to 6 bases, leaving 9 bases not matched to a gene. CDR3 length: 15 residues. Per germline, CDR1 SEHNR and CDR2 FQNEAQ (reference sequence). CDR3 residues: CASSAKTSGYDTQYF. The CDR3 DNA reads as TGTGCCAGCAGCGCCAAGACTAGCGGATACGATACGCAGTATTTT.

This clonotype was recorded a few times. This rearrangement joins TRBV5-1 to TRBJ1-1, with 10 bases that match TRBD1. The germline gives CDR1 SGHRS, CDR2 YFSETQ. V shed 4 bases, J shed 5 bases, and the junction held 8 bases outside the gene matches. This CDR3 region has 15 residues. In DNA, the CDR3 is TGCGCCAGCAGCCGATACCGGGACAGGGGAACTGAAGCTTTCTTT. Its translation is CASSRYRDRGTEAFF. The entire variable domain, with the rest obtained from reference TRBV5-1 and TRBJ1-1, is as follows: KAGVTQTPRYLIKTRGQQVTLSCSPISGHRSVSWYQQTPGQGLQFLFEYFSETQRNKGNFPGRFSGRQFSNSRSEMNVSTLELGDSALYLCASSRYRDRGTEAFFGQGTRLTVV.

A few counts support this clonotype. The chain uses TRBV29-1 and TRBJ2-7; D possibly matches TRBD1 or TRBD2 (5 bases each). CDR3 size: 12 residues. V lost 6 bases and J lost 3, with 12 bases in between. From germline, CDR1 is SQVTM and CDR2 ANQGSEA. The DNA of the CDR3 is TGCAGCGTCGGGACGGTGGACTACGAGCAGTACTTC. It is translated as CSVGTVDYEQYF.